This entry is about one T cell receptor (beta chain). This clone showed up just once. No antigen is known for it. Qualities for individual bases were not recorded, and no much larger clone is one base off. This specimen comes from a study of STAT5B mutations in CD4+ large granular lymphocyte leukemia (dated by TCRdb to 2022 to 2024). Notes on the research overall: Among the healthy controls, the CDR3 'QG' motif was associated with a particular HLA allele. The study compared the TCRbeta repertoires of patients with CD4+ T-cell large granular lymphocyte leukemia against the TCRbeta repertoires of healthy blood donors. Flow cytometry performed on FACSCanto II or FACSVerse showed that the purified fractions had more than 95% purity among lymphocytes. Paper-wide results and their limitations: The data were not HLA-matched, and the relatively small sample size could explain the higher clonality seen in CD4+ compared with CD8+ T-LGLL. Greater clonality appeared to be present in CD4-sorted patient repertoires than in healthy CD4+ repertoires, and the difference was retained after the putative leukemic clones were removed. Main leukemic clonotypes were private to each patient, although about a quarter of the main leukemic clonotypes were found at low frequency in the non-leukemic repertoires of other patients.

The immunoSEQ assay at survey resolution was used to sequence TCRbeta rearrangements from genomic DNA. As for the authors' bioinformatics: In the TCR sequencing data, the lowest productive clonotype frequency that could be detected was 2.59 x 10-5. Only productive TCRbeta rearrangements, defined as complete and in-frame sequences, were included in the analyses. Clonality for each sample was calculated as Simpson clonality in the immunoSEQ Analyzer version 3.0. Clones were binned by frequency as very rare, small, medium, large (1-20%) or hyperexpanded (>20%). Generation probabilities were estimated with OLGA 1.2.3, V-gene circos plots were made with VDJtools, specificities were looked up in VDJdb, and CDR3 motifs were identified with GLIPH. Entries here come from immuneACCESS through TCRdb and include only in-frame sequences with V and J called. Some clones fail to appear in such tables; in the studies checked, an unresolved V gene covers under half of the shortfall, and the cause of the remainder is unknown. The V and J calls and clone size were taken over from that table, and D and trimming were inferred from the DNA. The sample table shows about 22,000 clones, and 78% are seen once. The top ten clonotypes cover 0.4% to 0.45% of the sample.

Healthy controls were roughly 37 blood donors whose buffy coats came from the Finnish Red Cross blood service. All TCR-sequenced material derived from peripheral blood: patient blood samples and healthy donor buffy coats. Ficoll-Hypaque gradient centrifugation was used to isolate peripheral blood mononuclear cells. CD4+ cells were purified magnetically from the buffy coats of healthy controls. The Gentra Puregene Cell and Tissue kit was used for genomic DNA extraction, and quantification was performed on a Qubit 2.0 fluorometer. Input material: CD4+ T cells from blood buffy coats. This receptor was identified in a human donor in good health.

The nucleotide sequence is TGTGCCAGCCTAGTCGGGGGGGGGAACTATGGCTACACCTTC. Translated, this gives CASLVGGGNYGYTF. The chain couples TRBV28 to TRBJ1-2; TRBD1 might be the D gene, on 5 matching bases. The CDR3 spans 14 residues, from the cysteine through the phenylalanine. Left in the record is the CDR3 DNA by itself, 42 bases read in frame from the first base. Trimming takes 8 bases from V and 2 bases from J, and the germline ends sit 15 bases apart. For CDR1 and CDR2, the germline V gene lists MDHEN and SYDVKM.